These T cell receptor beta chains were read from a single sample in a study of T cells in Graves' hyperthyroidism and ophthalmopathy. TCRdb recomputed calls from the multiplex PCR reads with MiXCR, one row per CDR3 protein. The sample records roughly 380,000 distinct CDR3 sequences, 13% being singletons. Sequencing used blood. These TCRs come from a young man with Graves' hyperthyroidism that later progressed to Graves' ophthalmopathy. Both conserved end residues are part of each CDR3. The D gene is left open where the match is weak. Size tells how often a clone was seen (once, few, many) or the class of an expanded clone, and some rows leave it out.

j_gene	d_gene	len	abundance	v_gene	CDR3nt	CDR3aa
TRBJ1-1	.	12	many	TRBV12-5	TGTGCTAGTGGTTTGGAAAACACTGAAGCTTTCTTT	CASGLENTEAFF
TRBJ1-1	.	13	many	TRBV2	TGTGCCAGCAGTTCCGGAGGGGGCACTGAAGCTTTCTTT	CASSSGGGTEAFF
TRBJ1-3	.	15	.	TRBV19	TGTGCCAGTAGTACGGTGGGGGGAGCCTGGAACACCATATATTTT	CASSTVGGAWNTIYF
TRBJ1-2	TRBD1	17	.	TRBV20-1	TGCAGTGCTAGGACAGGGGCCGATACACCGAGATATAATGGCTACACCTTC	CSARTGADTPRYNGYTF
TRBJ2-1	TRBD2	16	few	TRBV7-6	TGTGCCAGCAGCCCCCCGTGGGGACTAGCGGCCAATGAGCAGTTCTTC	CASSPPWGLAANEQFF
TRBJ2-1	TRBD1	15	few	TRBV30	TGTGCCAGCAGTCAGGACAGGAGCTATTCTGATGAGCAGTTCTTC	CASSQDRSYSDEQFF
TRBJ1-1	.	15	many	TRBV11-2	TGTGCCAGCAGCGTAGGGGGACCCCTGAGCACTGAAGCTTTCTTT	CASSVGGPLSTEAFF
TRBJ2-1	TRBD2	15	many	TRBV7-2	TGTGCCAGCAGGAGGCGGGGGGGGGCCCTAGGTGAGCAGTTCTTC	CASRRRGGALGEQFF
TRBJ2-3	.	13	.	TRBV5-1	TGCGCCAGCAGGGAAGCCGAGGCAGATACGCAGTATTTT	CASREAEADTQYF
TRBJ1-1	TRBD1	17	many	TRBV12-5	TGTGCTAGTGGGAGAATCGGACAGGACCTTATGAACACTGAAGCTTTCTTT	CASGRIGQDLMNTEAFF
TRBJ1-6	.	14	.	TRBV6-1	TGTGCCAGCAGTGAATATGAAAACCGTTGGCCCCTCCACTTT	CASSEYENRWPLHF
TRBJ1-5	TRBD1	15	many	TRBV27	TGTGCCAGCAGTACCGACAGGGTGCGCAATCAGCCCCAGCATTTT	CASSTDRVRNQPQHF
TRBJ2-2	.	16	.	TRBV12-3/TRBV12-4	TGTGCCAGCAGTTTAGCGCGTGGGGGCGGCTCCGGGGAGCTGTTTTTT	CASSLARGGGSGELFF
TRBJ1-2	TRBD1	13	many	TRBV6-1	TGTGCCAGCAGTACGAGGACAGGGATCCACTACACCTTC	CASSTRTGIHYTF
TRBJ2-1	TRBD2	12	many	TRBV20-1	TGCAGTGCTAGTAGCGGGTCCAATGAGCAGTTCTTC	CSASSGSNEQFF
TRBJ2-1	.	18	.	TRBV27	TGTGCCAGCAGTTTCGTGGGGGGGCATTCGGGCTCCTACAATGAGCAGTTCTTC	CASSFVGGHSGSYNEQFF
TRBJ2-1	.	15	few	TRBV28	TGTGCCCCCACGAGGGCCCGGGTCCTGAGGGATGAGCAGTTCTTC	CAPTRARVLRDEQFF
TRBJ2-1	TRBD1	16	many	TRBV10-1	TGCGCCAGCAGTGAAATCCCGGGACAGGGCGGCGATGAGCAGTTCTTC	CASSEIPGQGGDEQFF
TRBJ2-3	.	13	.	TRBV24-1	TGTGCCACCGGGGGACTCGGATCGGATACGCAGTATTTT	CATGGLGSDTQYF
TRBJ1-3	.	13	.	TRBV7-8	TGTGCCAGCAGTTGGGCCGGGGGAAACACCATATATTTT	CASSWAGGNTIYF
TRBJ2-7	.	14	many	TRBV6-2/TRBV6-3	TGTGCCAGCAGTTACCAGGATCCATCCTACGAGCAGTACTTC	CASSYQDPSYEQYF
TRBJ2-1	TRBD2	16	few	TRBV18	TGTGCCAGCTCACGATCCGCGGGGGTTTCCTACAATGAGCAGTTCTTC	CASSRSAGVSYNEQFF
TRBJ1-2	.	14	.	TRBV24-1	TGTGCCACCAGTGACGTGACTGGATCCTATGGCCACACCTTC	CATSDVTGSYGHTF
TRBJ1-3	TRBD1	18	.	TRBV5-1	TGCGCCAGCAGCCAATCGATTCTAACAGGGGGCTCTGGAAACACCATATATTTT	CASSQSILTGGSGNTIYF
TRBJ2-7	.	14	many	TRBV18	TGTGCCAGCTCCCAGGGGACTGCCGCGGGGGAGCAGTACTTC	CASSQGTAAGEQYF
TRBJ1-6	.	13	few	TRBV25-1	TGTGCCAGCGGCGATGCAGGGCATTCACCCCTCCACTTT	CASGDAGHSPLHF
TRBJ2-5	.	12	.	TRBV24-1	TGTGCCACCAGTGATGGGAGTATGACCCAGTACTTC	CATSDGSMTQYF
TRBJ1-3	.	16	.	TRBV6-1	TGTGCCAGCAGTGAAGTTTTCGGCACCTCTGGAAACACCATATATTTT	CASSEVFGTSGNTIYF
TRBJ1-2	TRBD1	15	many	TRBV2	TGTGCCAGCAGGACAGGGGGGCAAGCTAACTATGGCTACACCTTC	CASRTGGQANYGYTF
TRBJ1-6	.	13	.	TRBV19	TGTGCCAGTAGTATTGGAAAGAATTCACCCCTCCACTTT	CASSIGKNSPLHF
TRBJ2-7	.	12	.	TRBV4-1	TGCGCCAGCAGCGACCACTCCTACGAGCAGTACTTC	CASSDHSYEQYF
TRBJ1-3	.	17	.	TRBV28	TGTGCCAGCAGTTTAAGTAAGAACACACTCTCTGGAAACACCATATATTTT	CASSLSKNTLSGNTIYF
TRBJ2-7	TRBD2	15	.	TRBV4-1	TGCGCCAGCAGCCAAGAGGAGCGGGGGGACTACGAGCAGTACTTC	CASSQEERGDYEQYF
TRBJ1-6	TRBD1	15	.	TRBV4-1	TGCGCCAGCAGCCAAGCGGACAGGGGGCATTCACCCCTCCACTTT	CASSQADRGHSPLHF
TRBJ2-5	.	14	many	TRBV7-2	TGTGCCAGCAGCCGGGTCACCTACGGGGAGACCCAGTACTTC	CASSRVTYGETQYF
TRBJ1-1	.	19	.	TRBV30	TGTGCCTGGAGTCTACGTTATCCCAGACCGTCCCTCATGAACACTGAAGCTTTCTTT	CAWSLRYPRPSLMNTEAFF
TRBJ1-5	.	12	few	TRBV6-1	TGTGCCAGCAGTGAGCTACGAGAATCTGGGCATTTT	CASSELRESGHF
TRBJ2-7	.	14	.	TRBV20-1	TGCAGTGCTAGAGATAGGTCAGCGCTCTACGAGCAGTACTTC	CSARDRSALYEQYF
TRBJ1-1	.	15	.	TRBV5-1	TGCGCCAGCAGCCCTTACCCAGGGTCGGGTACTGAAGCTTTCTTT	CASSPYPGSGTEAFF
TRBJ2-3	.	14	.	TRBV9	TGTGCCAGCAGCGTAGGACTGCTCGCAGGTACGCAGTATTTT	CASSVGLLAGTQYF
TRBJ1-2	.	15	few	TRBV19	TGTGCCAGTAGTGTGGACAGTCGAGTTAACTATGGCTACACCTTC	CASSVDSRVNYGYTF
TRBJ2-5	TRBD2	14	few	TRBV3-1	TGTGCCAGCAGTCCTGGACTAGCGAGTAGGACCCAGTACTTC	CASSPGLASRTQYF
TRBJ2-5	TRBD2	19	few	TRBV5-4	TGTGCCAGCAGCTTGAAGGGACTGGGAAGCGGGGGCCCCCAGGGGACCCAGTACTTC	CASSLKGLGSGGPQGTQYF
TRBJ2-6	.	16	few	TRBV3-1	TGTGCCAGCAGCCAAGACCCAGGGTCTGGGGCCAACGTCCTGACTTTC	CASSQDPGSGANVLTF
TRBJ2-7	.	14	many	TRBV7-2	TGTGCCAGCAGCTTAATCCGGGCAGACTACGAGCAGTACTTC	CASSLIRADYEQYF
TRBJ2-1	.	15	.	TRBV11-1	TGTGCCAGCAGTCGCCGGGGACTCACCTACAATGAGCAGTTCTTC	CASSRRGLTYNEQFF
TRBJ2-2	TRBD2	18	many	TRBV7-9	TGTGCCAGCAGCATGAGACTAGCGGGGGTTGTGAACACCGGGGAGCTGTTTTTT	CASSMRLAGVVNTGELFF